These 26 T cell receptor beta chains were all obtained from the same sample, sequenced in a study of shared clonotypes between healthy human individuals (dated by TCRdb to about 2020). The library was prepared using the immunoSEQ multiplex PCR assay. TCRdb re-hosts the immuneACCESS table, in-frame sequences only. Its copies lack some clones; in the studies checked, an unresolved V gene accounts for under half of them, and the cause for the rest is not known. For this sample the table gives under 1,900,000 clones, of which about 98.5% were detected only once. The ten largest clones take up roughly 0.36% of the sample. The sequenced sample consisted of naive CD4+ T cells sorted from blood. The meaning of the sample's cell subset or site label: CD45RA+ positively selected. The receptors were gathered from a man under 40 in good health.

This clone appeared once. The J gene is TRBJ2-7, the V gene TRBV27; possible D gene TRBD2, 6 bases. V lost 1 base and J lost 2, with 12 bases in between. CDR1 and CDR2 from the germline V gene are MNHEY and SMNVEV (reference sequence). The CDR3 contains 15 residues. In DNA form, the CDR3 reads TGTGCCAGCAGTTTATTGCGGGGTAGGACCTACGAGCAGTACTTC. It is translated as CASSLLRGRTYEQYF.

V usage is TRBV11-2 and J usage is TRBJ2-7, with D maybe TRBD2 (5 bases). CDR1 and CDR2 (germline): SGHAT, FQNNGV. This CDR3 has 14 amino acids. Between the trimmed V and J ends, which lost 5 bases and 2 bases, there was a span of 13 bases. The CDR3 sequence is CASSDSWGAYEQYF. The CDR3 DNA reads TGTGCCAGCAGCGATAGTTGGGGAGCCTACGAGCAGTACTTC.

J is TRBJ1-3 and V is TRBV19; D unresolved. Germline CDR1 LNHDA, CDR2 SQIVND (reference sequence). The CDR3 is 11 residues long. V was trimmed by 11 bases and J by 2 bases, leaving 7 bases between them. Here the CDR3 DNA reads TGTGCCGGGAGGGCTGGAAACACCATATATTTT. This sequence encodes CAGRAGNTIYF.

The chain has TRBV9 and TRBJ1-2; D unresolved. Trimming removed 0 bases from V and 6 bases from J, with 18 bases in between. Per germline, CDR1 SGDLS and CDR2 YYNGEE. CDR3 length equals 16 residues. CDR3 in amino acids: CASSVGPFQVFHGYTF. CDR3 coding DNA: TGTGCCAGCAGCGTAGGGCCCTTCCAGGTCTTTCATGGCTACACCTTC.

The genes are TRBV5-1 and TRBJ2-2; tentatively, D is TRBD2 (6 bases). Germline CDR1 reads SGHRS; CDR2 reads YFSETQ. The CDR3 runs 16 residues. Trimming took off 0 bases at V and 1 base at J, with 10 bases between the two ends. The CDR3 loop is CASSLGAGKNTGELFF. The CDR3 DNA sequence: TGCGCCAGCAGCTTGGGGGCGGGAAAGAACACCGGGGAGCTGTTTTTT. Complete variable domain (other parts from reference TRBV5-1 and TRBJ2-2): KAGVTQTPRYLIKTRGQQVTLSCSPISGHRSVSWYQQTPGQGLQFLFEYFSETQRNKGNFPGRFSGRQFSNSRSEMNVSTLELGDSALYLCASSLGAGKNTGELFFGEGSRLTVL.

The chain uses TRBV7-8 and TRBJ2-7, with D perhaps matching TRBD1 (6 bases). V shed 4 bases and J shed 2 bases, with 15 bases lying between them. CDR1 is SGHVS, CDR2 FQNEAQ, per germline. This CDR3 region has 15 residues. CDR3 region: CASSSPGDPTYEQYF. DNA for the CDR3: TGTGCCAGCAGCTCTCCAGGGGACCCCACCTACGAGCAGTACTTC. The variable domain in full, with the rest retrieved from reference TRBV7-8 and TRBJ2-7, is GAGVSQSPRYKVAKRGQDVALRCDPISGHVSLFWYQQALGQGPEFLTYFQNEAQLDKSGLPSDRFFAERPEGSVSTLKIQRTQQEDSAVYLCASSSPGDPTYEQYFGPGTRLTVT.

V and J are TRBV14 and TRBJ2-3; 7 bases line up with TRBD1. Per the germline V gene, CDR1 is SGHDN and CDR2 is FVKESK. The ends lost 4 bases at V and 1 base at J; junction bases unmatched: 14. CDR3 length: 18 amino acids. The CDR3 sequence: CASSLLGFGTGGTDTQYF. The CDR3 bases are TGTGCCAGCAGCCTTCTCGGTTTTGGAACAGGGGGCACAGATACGCAGTATTTT.

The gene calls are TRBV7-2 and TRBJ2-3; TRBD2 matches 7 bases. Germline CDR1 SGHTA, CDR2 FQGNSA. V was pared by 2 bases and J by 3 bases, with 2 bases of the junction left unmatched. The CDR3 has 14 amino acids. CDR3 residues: CASSLTLATDTQYF. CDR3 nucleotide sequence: TGTGCCAGCAGCTTAACACTAGCGACAGATACGCAGTATTTT.

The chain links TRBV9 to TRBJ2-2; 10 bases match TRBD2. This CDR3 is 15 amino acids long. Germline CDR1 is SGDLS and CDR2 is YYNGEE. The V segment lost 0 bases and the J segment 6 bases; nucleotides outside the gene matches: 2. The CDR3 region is CASSVVAGGAGELFF. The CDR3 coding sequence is TGTGCCAGCAGCGTAGTAGCGGGAGGAGCCGGGGAGCTGTTTTTT.

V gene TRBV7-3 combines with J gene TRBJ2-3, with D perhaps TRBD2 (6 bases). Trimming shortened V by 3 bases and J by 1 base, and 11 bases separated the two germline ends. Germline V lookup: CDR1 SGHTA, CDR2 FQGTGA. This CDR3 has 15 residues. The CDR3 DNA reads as TGTGCCAGCAGCTTGGATGGCGGGGGCACAGATACGCAGTATTTT. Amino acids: CASSLDGGGTDTQYF.

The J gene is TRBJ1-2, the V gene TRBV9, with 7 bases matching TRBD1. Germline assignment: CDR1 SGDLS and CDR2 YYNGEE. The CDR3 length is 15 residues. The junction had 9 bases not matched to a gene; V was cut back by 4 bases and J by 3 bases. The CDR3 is CASSWDGGGDYGYTF. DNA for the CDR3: TGTGCCAGCAGCTGGGACGGAGGGGGCGACTATGGCTACACCTTC.

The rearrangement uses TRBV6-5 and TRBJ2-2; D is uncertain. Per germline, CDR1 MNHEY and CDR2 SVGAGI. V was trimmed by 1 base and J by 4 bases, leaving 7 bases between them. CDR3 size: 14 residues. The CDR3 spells CASSYFTGTGELFF. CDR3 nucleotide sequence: TGTGCCAGCAGTTACTTTACTGGCACCGGGGAGCTGTTTTTT.

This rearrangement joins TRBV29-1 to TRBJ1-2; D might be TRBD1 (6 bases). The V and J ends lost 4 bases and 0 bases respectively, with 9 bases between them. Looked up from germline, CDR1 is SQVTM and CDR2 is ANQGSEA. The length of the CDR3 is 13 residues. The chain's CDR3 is CSVGDTANYGYTF. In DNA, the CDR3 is TGCAGCGTTGGGGACACGGCTAACTATGGCTACACCTTC.

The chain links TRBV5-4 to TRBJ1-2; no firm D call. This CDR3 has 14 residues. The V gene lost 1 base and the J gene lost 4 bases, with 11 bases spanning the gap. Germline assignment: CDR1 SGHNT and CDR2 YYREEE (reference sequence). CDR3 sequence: CASSLRQWAYGYTF. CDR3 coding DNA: TGTGCCAGCAGCTTGCGCCAGTGGGCCTATGGCTACACCTTC.

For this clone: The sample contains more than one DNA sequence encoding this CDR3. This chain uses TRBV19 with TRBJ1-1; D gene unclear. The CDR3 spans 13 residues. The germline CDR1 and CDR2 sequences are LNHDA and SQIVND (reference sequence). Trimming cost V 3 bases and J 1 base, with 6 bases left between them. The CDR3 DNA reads TGTGCCAGTAGTATCAGAGAGAACACTGAAGCTTTCTTT. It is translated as CASSIRENTEAFF.

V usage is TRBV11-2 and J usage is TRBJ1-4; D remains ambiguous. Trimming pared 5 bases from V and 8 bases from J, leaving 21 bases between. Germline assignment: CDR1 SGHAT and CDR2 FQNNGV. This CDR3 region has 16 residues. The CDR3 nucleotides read TGTGCCAGCAGCCACCCCGCGCCCTCGGGGAGAGAAAAACTGTTTTTT. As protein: CASSHPAPSGREKLFF.

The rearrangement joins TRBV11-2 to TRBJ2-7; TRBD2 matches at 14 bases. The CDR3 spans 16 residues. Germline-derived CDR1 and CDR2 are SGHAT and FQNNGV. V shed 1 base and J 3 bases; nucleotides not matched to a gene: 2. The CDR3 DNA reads TGTGCCAGCAGCTTAGCGGGACTAGCGGGAGACTACGAGCAGTACTTC. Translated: CASSLAGLAGDYEQYF.

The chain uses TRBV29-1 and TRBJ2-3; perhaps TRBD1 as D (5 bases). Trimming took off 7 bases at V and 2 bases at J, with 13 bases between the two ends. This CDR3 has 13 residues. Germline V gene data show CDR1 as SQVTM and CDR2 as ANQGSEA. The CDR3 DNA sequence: TGCAGCGGACGACCAGGGTCCACAGATACGCAGTATTTT. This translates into CSGRPGSTDTQYF.

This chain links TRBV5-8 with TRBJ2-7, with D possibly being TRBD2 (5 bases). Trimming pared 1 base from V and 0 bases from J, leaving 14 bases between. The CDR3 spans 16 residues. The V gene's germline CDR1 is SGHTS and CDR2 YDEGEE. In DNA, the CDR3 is TGTGCCAGCAGCTTGCTTTCCCGAGCGGACTCCTACGAGCAGTACTTC. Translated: CASSLLSRADSYEQYF.

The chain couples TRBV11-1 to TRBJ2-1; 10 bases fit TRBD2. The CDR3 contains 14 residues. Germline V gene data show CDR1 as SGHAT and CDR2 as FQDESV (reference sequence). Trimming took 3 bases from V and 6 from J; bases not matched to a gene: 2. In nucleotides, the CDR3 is TGTGCCAGCAGCTTCCTAGCGGGAGTCAATGAGCAGTTCTTC. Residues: CASSFLAGVNEQFF.

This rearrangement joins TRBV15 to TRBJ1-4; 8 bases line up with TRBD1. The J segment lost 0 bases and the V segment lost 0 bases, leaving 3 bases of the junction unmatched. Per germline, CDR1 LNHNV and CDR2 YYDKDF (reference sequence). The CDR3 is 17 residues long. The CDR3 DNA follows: TGTGCCACCAGCAGAGAGACAGGGGTTGCAACTAATGAAAAACTGTTTTTT. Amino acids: CATSRETGVATNEKLFF.

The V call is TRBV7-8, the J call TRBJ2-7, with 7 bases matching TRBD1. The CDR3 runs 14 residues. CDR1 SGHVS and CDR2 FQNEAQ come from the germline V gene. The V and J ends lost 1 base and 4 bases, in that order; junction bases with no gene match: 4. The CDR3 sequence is CASSLGDSIYEQYF. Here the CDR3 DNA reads TGTGCCAGCAGCTTAGGGGACAGTATATACGAGCAGTACTTC.

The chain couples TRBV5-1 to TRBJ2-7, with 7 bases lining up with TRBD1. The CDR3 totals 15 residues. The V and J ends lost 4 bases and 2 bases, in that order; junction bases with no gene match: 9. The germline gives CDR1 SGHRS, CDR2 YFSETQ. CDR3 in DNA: TGCGCCAGCAGCCAAAGGGACAGCGTAACCTACGAGCAGTACTTC. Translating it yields CASSQRDSVTYEQYF. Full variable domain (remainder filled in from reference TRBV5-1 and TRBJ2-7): KAGVTQTPRYLIKTRGQQVTLSCSPISGHRSVSWYQQTPGQGLQFLFEYFSETQRNKGNFPGRFSGRQFSNSRSEMNVSTLELGDSALYLCASSQRDSVTYEQYFGPGTRLTVT.

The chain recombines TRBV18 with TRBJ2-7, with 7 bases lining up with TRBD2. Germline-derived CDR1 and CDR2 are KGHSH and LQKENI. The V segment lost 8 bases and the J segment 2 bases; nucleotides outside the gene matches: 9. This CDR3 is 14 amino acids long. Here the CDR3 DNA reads TGTGCCAGCCGAACCCGGGAGGTCGCCTACGAGCAGTACTTC. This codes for CASRTREVAYEQYF.

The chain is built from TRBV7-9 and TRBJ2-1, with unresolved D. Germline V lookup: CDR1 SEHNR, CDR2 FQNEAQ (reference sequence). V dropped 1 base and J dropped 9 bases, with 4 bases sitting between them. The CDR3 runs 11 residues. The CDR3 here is CASSLDTEQFF. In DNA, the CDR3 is TGTGCCAGCAGCTTAGACACTGAGCAGTTCTTC.

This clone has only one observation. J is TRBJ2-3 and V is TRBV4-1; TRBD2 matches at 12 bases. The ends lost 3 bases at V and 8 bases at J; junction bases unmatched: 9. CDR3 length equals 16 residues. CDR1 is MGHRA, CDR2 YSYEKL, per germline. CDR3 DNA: TGCGCCAGCAGCCATTCACTAGCGGGAGGACTGAGTACGCAGTATTTT. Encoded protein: CASSHSLAGGLSTQYF.